The 29 T cell receptor beta chains below come from one sample, sequenced in a study of Ad26.COV2.S vaccination and SARS-CoV-2 variants. The protocol was immunoSEQ multiplex PCR, while the TCRdb copy is restricted to in-frame clones and leaves out a portion. The sample lists roughly 420,000 clones, 85% to 90% occurring once. Treatment given: roughly 18 received Ad26.COV2.S at low or high dose, single or two shots; about 5 received placebo; per-sample allocation not given. Day 63 after the first injection of vaccine or placebo was the sampling time. The sample here was peripheral blood, taken in a trial of Ad26.COV2.S vaccine versus placebo. Source of these receptors: a person aged 18-65 years who received the Ad26.COV2.S COVID-19 vaccine or a placebo.

The CDR3 DNA sequence: TGTGCCAGCAGTTTCGCGGTGCCGGGCGCGGGCTACACCTTC. Its translation is CASSFAVPGAGYTF. The V gene is TRBV28, the J gene TRBJ1-2, with D unclear. CDR3 length: 14 residues. V was clipped by 3 bases and J by 8 bases, with 16 bases between them. Germline-derived CDR1 and CDR2 are MDHEN and SYDVKM.

The V gene is TRBV9, the J gene TRBJ2-5, with D perhaps TRBD1 or TRBD2 (7 bases each). V was pared by 5 bases and J by 4 bases, with 24 bases between. CDR1 and CDR2 from the germline V gene are SGDLS and YYNGEE. The CDR3 contains 17 residues. DNA for the CDR3: TGTGCCAGCAGTTTGAGCCAGGGGGGGAATTTTGGAGAGACCCAGTACTTC. It codes for CASSLSQGGNFGETQYF.

The chain is built from TRBV28 and TRBJ1-2; D not resolved. The germline CDR1 and CDR2 sequences are MDHEN and SYDVKM. The CDR3 totals 13 residues. V dropped 6 bases and J dropped 4 bases, with 12 bases sitting between them. The CDR3 DNA sequence: TGTGCCAGCAGCCCAAGACGTCTCTATGGCTACACCTTC. Translation gives CASSPRRLYGYTF.

The CDR3 loop is CASSIFQETQYF. For the CDR3, the DNA is TGCGCCAGCAGTATATTCCAAGAGACCCAGTACTTC. The chain employs TRBV5-1 and TRBJ2-5; D gene ambiguous. Looked up from germline, CDR1 is SGHRS and CDR2 is YFSETQ. Trimming stripped 5 bases from V and 1 base from J, with 6 bases between. This CDR3 is 12 amino acids long. Together with reference TRBV5-1 and TRBJ2-5, the CDR3 gives the full variable domain: KAGVTQTPRYLIKTRGQQVTLSCSPISGHRSVSWYQQTPGQGLQFLFEYFSETQRNKGNFPGRFSGRQFSNSRSEMNVSTLELGDSALYLCASSIFQETQYFGPGTRLLVL.

The chain's CDR3 is CASRPFGRQERETQYF. DNA for the CDR3: TGTGCCAGCAGACCATTTGGCCGGCAGGAACGGGAGACCCAGTACTTC. V usage is TRBV11-1 and J usage is TRBJ2-5; unclear D gene. CDR3 length equals 16 residues. Trimming took off 6 bases at V and 5 bases at J, with 22 bases between the two ends. The germline gives CDR1 SGHAT, CDR2 FQDESV (reference sequence).

This chain uses TRBV28 with TRBJ2-5, with D perhaps assigned TRBD1 or TRBD2 (5 bases each). The CDR3 is 15 residues long. The germline V and J ends were trimmed by 3 bases and 4 bases, with 15 bases remaining between them. Germline loops: CDR1 MDHEN, CDR2 SYDVKM. This CDR3 is CASSFVRVGRETQYF. The CDR3 DNA sequence: TGTGCCAGCAGTTTCGTCAGGGTTGGGAGAGAGACCCAGTACTTC.

The gene calls are TRBV11-2 and TRBJ2-2, with 8 bases lining up with TRBD2. CDR3 length equals 17 residues. V trimming: 5 bases; J trimming: 4 bases; junction bases outside the gene matches: 12. The germline V gene has CDR1 SGHAT and CDR2 FQNNGV. In DNA form, the CDR3 reads TGTGCCAGCAGCGGAAGCGGGGGCCACGACTTCACCGGGGAGCTGTTTTTT. Translation: CASSGSGGHDFTGELFF.

Concerning this clone itself: This CDR3 is also generated by other DNA sequences in the sample. The chain couples TRBV3-1 (or the pseudogene TRBV3-2) to TRBJ1-3; a weak D match, TRBD1 (5 bases). Looked up from germline, CDR1 is LGHDT and CDR2 is YNNKEL (reference sequence). The ends were cut back, 3 bases at V and 2 bases at J, with 8 bases in the middle. The CDR3 length is 14 residues. CDR3 residues: CASSQGGAGNTIYF. CDR3 nucleotide sequence: TGTGCCAGCAGCCAGGGGGGGGCTGGAAACACCATATATTTT.

The chain joins TRBV4-1 to TRBJ1-1; D gene ambiguous. The CDR3 totals 12 residues. The V end lost 0 bases, the J end lost 8 bases, and 7 bases lay between the germline ends. Germline lookup yields CDR1 MGHRA and CDR2 YSYEKL. The CDR3 reads CASSQDMAEAFF. DNA of the CDR3: TGCGCCAGCAGCCAAGATATGGCCGAAGCTTTCTTT.

This clone was found a few times. The V call is TRBV5-4, the J call TRBJ2-2; the D gene is possibly TRBD2 (7 bases). The CDR3 contains 16 residues. Trimming shortened V by 1 base and J by 2 bases, and 12 bases separated the two germline ends. Germline values: CDR1 SGHNT, CDR2 YYREEE (reference sequence). The CDR3 DNA reads as TGTGCCAGCAGCTTGCCGGGGGGCGGTAACACCGGGGAGCTGTTTTTT. This translates into CASSLPGGGNTGELFF.

This clone was observed a handful of times. V is TRBV6-4 and J is TRBJ2-3; D not certain. This CDR3 has 12 amino acids. Germline lookup yields CDR1 MRHNA and CDR2 SNTAGT. V was shortened by 3 bases and J by 3 bases, with 4 bases between the two germline ends. The CDR3 loop reads CASSEGTDTQYF. The CDR3 DNA reads TGTGCCAGCAGTGAGGGGACAGATACGCAGTATTTT.

The genes are TRBV19 and TRBJ1-2; tentative D call: TRBD1 (6 bases). The CDR3 length is 15 residues. Trimming shortened V by 4 bases and J by 8 bases, and 20 bases separated the two germline ends. The germline V gene has CDR1 LNHDA and CDR2 SQIVND (reference sequence). CDR3 loop: CASSTGRDNLYGYTF. The CDR3 nucleotides are TGTGCCAGTAGTACCGGCCGGGACAATCTCTACGGCTACACCTTC.

The chain links TRBV21-1 to TRBJ1-2; TRBD1, as called in the table, went unchecked against the DNA. TRBV21-1 has pseudogene status. The CDR3 consists of 15 residues. The CDR3 coding sequence is TGTGCCAGCAGCAAATTGACAGAAGGGTCCTATGGCTACACCTTC. This codes for CASSKLTEGSYGYTF.

J is TRBJ2-3 and V is TRBV5-4, with 8 bases lining up with TRBD2. From germline, CDR1 is SGHNT and CDR2 YYREEE (reference sequence). The CDR3 has 14 amino acids. Losses at the gene ends were 4 bases for V and 4 bases for J; bases not matched to a gene: 5. The CDR3 sequence is CASSPGLGADTQYF. In DNA, the CDR3 is TGTGCCAGCAGCCCGGGACTAGGGGCAGATACGCAGTATTTT.

A few counts support this clone. The chain combines TRBV6-1 with TRBJ1-2; D might be TRBD1 (5 bases). The length of the CDR3 is 15 residues. The V and J ends lost 1 base and 3 bases respectively, with 12 bases between them. The germline CDR1 and CDR2 sequences are MNHNS and SASEGT. The CDR3 region is CASSEVGGEDYGYTF. CDR3 bases: TGTGCCAGCAGTGAAGTTGGGGGGGAGGACTATGGCTACACCTTC.

V gene TRBV7-6 combines with J gene TRBJ1-5; D ambiguous. This CDR3 contains 14 residues. Per the germline V gene, CDR1 is SGHVS and CDR2 is FNYEAQ. Trimming cost V 4 bases and J 1 base, with 8 bases left between them. The CDR3 loop is CASSSGISNQPQHF. For the CDR3, the DNA is TGTGCCAGCAGCTCCGGGATAAGCAATCAGCCCCAGCATTTT.

This chain uses TRBV11-2 with TRBJ1-2, with D maybe TRBD1 (5 bases). With 4 bases removed from V and 5 bases from J, the gap between germline ends came to 17 bases. Germline V CDR1 and CDR2: SGHAT, FQNNGV. The CDR3 is 15 residues long. CDR3 residues: CASSSPGRRPYGYTF. DNA of the CDR3: TGTGCCAGCAGCTCCCCGGGACGGCGACCTTATGGCTACACCTTC. Supplemented by reference TRBV11-2 and TRBJ1-2, the full variable domain reads EAGVAQSPRYKIIEKRQSVAFWCNPISGHATLYWYQQILGQGPKLLIQFQNNGVVDDSQLPKDRFSAERLKGVDSTLKIQPAKLEDSAVYLCASSSPGRRPYGYTFGSGTRLTVV.

The chain carries TRBV5-8 and TRBJ2-3; 8 nucleotides line up with TRBD1. The CDR3 runs to 16 residues. V gave up 5 bases and J gave up 4 bases; unmatched junction bases: 12. Germline lookup yields CDR1 SGHTS and CDR2 YDEGEE. The chain's CDR3 is CASRLPGTGYSDTQYF. The DNA of the CDR3 is TGTGCCAGCAGGCTCCCCGGGACAGGCTACTCAGATACGCAGTATTTT.

The chain uses TRBV11-2 and TRBJ1-1; TRBD1 matches at 7 bases. The CDR3 sequence is 16 residues long. CDR1 is SGHAT, CDR2 FQNNGV, per germline. V dropped 2 bases and J dropped 1; count of bases not matched to a gene: 7. The CDR3 region has the DNA TGTGCCAGCAGCTTACGTTCGGGGACAGCGAACACTGAAGCTTTCTTT. Residues: CASSLRSGTANTEAFF.

The chain combines TRBV30 with TRBJ2-3; a weak D match, TRBD1 (6 bases). The V end was cut by 4 bases, the J end by 2 bases, with 13 bases between. The CDR3 contains 14 residues. Looked up from germline, CDR1 is GTSNPN and CDR2 is SVGIG (reference sequence). The chain's CDR3 is CAWNPDRTTDTQYF. The CDR3 nucleotides are TGTGCCTGGAATCCGGACAGAACCACAGATACGCAGTATTTT.

The gene calls are TRBV27 and TRBJ2-4, with a tentative D call TRBD1 (5 bases). Trimming pared 2 bases from V and 1 base from J, leaving 9 bases between. The CDR3 sequence is 15 residues long. CDR1 is MNHEY, CDR2 SMNVEV, per germline (reference sequence). CDR3 sequence: CASSLTGVAKNIQYF. CDR3 bases: TGTGCCAGCAGTTTAACAGGAGTGGCCAAAAACATTCAGTACTTC.

The chain combines TRBV28 with TRBJ2-7; tentatively, D is TRBD2 (7 bases). Trimming pared 3 bases from V and 7 bases from J, leaving 13 bases between. The CDR3 has 13 residues. Germline V CDR1 and CDR2: MDHEN, SYDVKM. The CDR3 DNA reads TGTGCCAGCAGTTTTGGGGGGGCGTGGGAGCAGTACTTC. Translation: CASSFGGAWEQYF.

As regards this clone: The same CDR3 is also encoded by other DNA sequences in this sample. The chain joins TRBV29-1 to TRBJ2-1, with a weak D call TRBD2 (5 bases). Germline assignment: CDR1 SQVTM and CDR2 ANQGSEA. With 3 bases removed from V and 7 bases from J, the gap between germline ends came to 7 bases. This CDR3 comprises 11 residues. This CDR3 reads CSVDRGNEQFF. CDR3 sequence (DNA): TGCAGCGTTGACCGGGGAAATGAGCAGTTCTTC.

This chain uses TRBV23-1 with TRBJ2-5, with D maybe TRBD1 (6 bases). TRBV23-1 is marked as an open reading frame, function uncertain. V was trimmed by 3 bases and J by 4 bases, leaving 12 bases between them. This CDR3 has 14 amino acids. The CDR3 coding sequence is TGCGCCAGCAGTCAGTCTCCACAGGGAGAGACCCAGTACTTC. Translated, it gives CASSQSPQGETQYF.

This clone was seen only a few times. The CDR3 is CASSTLAGKSSYEQYF. Here the CDR3 DNA reads TGTGCCAGCAGTACACTAGCGGGAAAAAGCTCCTACGAGCAGTACTTC. The chain is built from TRBV28 and TRBJ2-7; 10 positions agree with TRBD2. Germline assignment: CDR1 MDHEN and CDR2 SYDVKM. Losses at the gene ends were 5 bases for V and 0 bases for J; bases not matched to a gene: 7. The CDR3 is made up of 16 amino acids.

Only one count was recorded for this clone. The chain carries TRBV10-3 and TRBJ2-1; 7 nucleotides line up with TRBD2. The CDR3 loop spans 14 amino acids. After removal of 7 bases from V and 0 bases from J, the junction contained 3 bases not matched to a gene. CDR1 and CDR2 (germline): ENHRY, SYGVKD. Written as DNA, the CDR3 is TGTGCCATCACTAGGACTAGCTCCTACAATGAGCAGTTCTTC. It codes for CAITRTSSYNEQFF.

The rearrangement uses TRBV7-9 and TRBJ1-4; a possible D gene is TRBD1 (5 bases). The V gene's germline CDR1 is SEHNR and CDR2 FQNEAQ (reference sequence). The germline V and J ends were trimmed by 2 bases and 5 bases, with 12 bases remaining between them. This CDR3 has 15 amino acids. In nucleotides, the CDR3 is TGTGCCAGCAGCTTATCCGGGACCCCCAATGAAAAACTGTTTTTT. Translated: CASSLSGTPNEKLFF.

The gene calls are TRBV7-3 and TRBJ2-5, with 7 bases matching TRBD1. Germline-derived CDR1 and CDR2 are SGHTA and FQGTGA. The CDR3 loop spans 15 amino acids. V dropped 3 bases and J dropped 2; count of bases not matched to a gene: 6. The CDR3 sequence is CASSFSTGHQETQYF. The CDR3 DNA sequence: TGTGCCAGCAGCTTCTCGACAGGGCATCAAGAGACCCAGTACTTC.

The chain employs TRBV6-2 or TRBV6-3 and TRBJ1-5; no clear D. Deletions cut 2 bases from V and 7 bases from J, with 9 bases between. The germline CDR1 and CDR2 sequences are MNHEY and SVGEGT. The CDR3 sequence is 13 residues long. CDR3 nucleotide sequence: TGTGCCAGCAGTTACCAACGTGAACAGCCCCAGCATTTT. Translating gives CASSYQREQPQHF.